What follows is one TCR beta chain and its context. These data come from a study of cytotoxic CD8 clonotypes in ibrutinib-treated CLL. Across the whole study: The response samples were taken once patients had been treated for a median of approximately twelve months, range 6 to 36.

The V gene end was trimmed by 1 base and the J gene end by 7 bases; junction bases not matched to a gene: 12. CDR3 length: 18 residues. CDR1 LNHNV and CDR2 YYDKDF come from the germline V gene (reference sequence). As input for TCR beta libraries, around 2 micrograms of genomic DNA came from cryopreserved PBMCs. Depths of 1 in 200,000 to 1 in 1 million T cells were the sequencing target. Assay: immunoSEQ multiplex PCR; the TCRdb copy retains only in-frame clones and omits some. The sample has 50,000 or so clones; roughly 63% are singletons. This specimen was PBMCs, taken after 24 months of ibrutinib treatment. This receptor was taken from a human donor with chronic lymphocytic leukemia. This rearrangement joins TRBV15 to TRBJ1-6; TRBD1 matches at 8 bases. The CDR3 DNA sequence: TGTGCCACCAGCAGAGCGGCCCTCGGGACAGGCCACAATTCACCCCTCCACTTT. As protein: CATSRAALGTGHNSPLHF.